Listed below are T cell receptor beta chains from one sample, sequenced in a study of post-analysis software for immune sequencing data. TCRdb re-called the PCR reads with MiXCR, one entry per CDR3 protein. The sample has about half a million distinct CDR3 sequences, around 40% seen once. Sequencing used blood. The receptors originated from a girl between 10 and 17 years old with multiple sclerosis. Each CDR3 is given with its conserved first and last residue. The order of the fields is D gene, J gene, clone size, V gene, CDR3 protein, CDR3 DNA. A D gene is named only where the DNA matches it firmly. Only some rows state a clone size, as once, few, many or a class for expanded clones.

>NA|TRBJ2-5|few|TRBV15
CATSRVGWVSETQYF
TGTGCCACCAGCAGAGTCGGCTGGGTTTCAGAGACCCAGTACTTC
>NA|TRBJ1-5|NA|TRBV29-1
CSISQGSSNRPQHF
TGCAGCATCTCACAGGGCTCTAGCAATCGGCCCCAGCATTTT
>NA|TRBJ1-2|few|TRBV20-1
CSARDERAGTNYGYTF
TGCAGTGCTAGAGATGAGAGGGCAGGGACCAACTATGGCTACACCTTC
>NA|TRBJ2-5|NA|TRBV14
CASSPYYGQYF
TGTGCCAGCAGCCCTTATTACGGGCAGTACTTC
>TRBD2|TRBJ2-7|few|TRBV7-9
CASSSPGTSDYEQYF
TGTGCCAGCAGCTCGCCCGGGACTAGCGACTACGAGCAGTACTTC
>NA|TRBJ2-7|few|TRBV5-1
CASSMNTLGEQYF
TGCGCCAGCAGCATGAACACTTTGGGCGAGCAGTACTTC
>TRBD1|TRBJ2-7|NA|TRBV29-1
CSVGRDRGLNEQYF
TGCAGCGTTGGTCGGGACAGGGGGCTCAACGAGCAGTACTTC
>NA|TRBJ1-5|many|TRBV7-3
CASSLDINQPQHF
TGTGCCAGCAGCTTGGACATAAATCAGCCCCAGCATTTT
>NA|TRBJ2-5|NA|TRBV6-6
CASSYRLPQETQYF
TGTGCCAGCAGTTACCGGCTCCCTCAAGAGACCCAGTACTTC
>NA|TRBJ1-1|NA|TRBV16
CASSQWAANTEAFF
TGTGCCAGCAGCCAATGGGCGGCGAACACTGAAGCTTTCTTT
>NA|TRBJ2-7|NA|TRBV6-6
CASSYSSVSEQYF
TGTGCCAGCAGTTACTCATCAGTTTCCGAGCAGTACTTC
>TRBD2|TRBJ2-7|NA|TRBV19
CASSHGDYYEQYF
TGTGCCAGTAGTCATGGGGACTACTACGAGCAGTACTTC
>NA|TRBJ2-1|NA|TRBV20-1
CSAREGGAGDGDEQFF
TGCAGTGCTAGAGAGGGAGGGGCAGGGGACGGGGATGAGCAGTTCTTC
>TRBD2|TRBJ2-7|NA|TRBV4-3
CANSQGLAGIYEQYF
TGCGCCAACAGCCAGGGACTAGCGGGGATCTACGAGCAGTACTTC
>TRBD2|TRBJ2-5|NA|TRBV7-9
CASSSWTSGGETQYF
TGTGCCAGCAGCTCGTGGACTAGCGGGGGAGAGACCCAGTACTTC
>NA|TRBJ2-1|few|TRBV11-2
CASSLDGGDNEQFF
TGTGCCAGCAGCTTGGATGGCGGAGACAATGAGCAGTTCTTC
>NA|TRBJ2-5|few|TRBV20-1
CSAAPLDQETQYF
TGCAGTGCCGCCCCTCTAGACCAAGAGACCCAGTACTTC
>NA|TRBJ1-1|NA|TRBV2
CASSEIRHEAFF
TGTGCCAGCAGTGAAATAAGGCACGAGGCTTTCTTT
>NA|TRBJ1-2|few|TRBV20-1
CSASSGGYTF
TGCAGTGCTTCCTCCGGTGGCTACACCTTC
>NA|TRBJ2-1|few|TRBV20-1
CSARGREQFF
TGCAGTGCTCGGGGGCGGGAGCAGTTCTTC
>NA|TRBJ2-7|NA|TRBV7-3
CASSPAGDNEQYF
TGTGCCAGCAGCCCCGCAGGAGACAACGAGCAGTACTTC
>TRBD1|TRBJ2-7|NA|TRBV28
CASSSGSTGGSYEQYF
TGTGCCAGCAGTTCAGGCTCCACAGGGGGCTCCTACGAGCAGTACTTC
>NA|TRBJ1-2|few|TRBV9
CASSAPPGDQEYGYTF
TGTGCCAGCAGCGCCCCGCCAGGGGACCAAGAATATGGCTACACCTTC
>NA|TRBJ1-2|once|TRBV20-1
CSASGGARLSGYTF
TGCAGTGCTAGTGGCGGGGCGAGACTTAGTGGCTACACCTTC
>TRBD2|TRBJ2-7|NA|TRBV28
CASRGEGSGNEQYF
TGTGCCAGCAGGGGGGAGGGTAGCGGGAACGAGCAGTACTTC
>TRBD2|TRBJ2-1|few|TRBV5-1
CASSLAGLANNEQFF
TGCGCCAGCAGCTTGGCAGGACTAGCCAACAATGAGCAGTTCTTC
>NA|TRBJ1-1|NA|TRBV25-1
CASSELDSLMNTEAFF
TGTGCCAGCAGTGAACTGGACAGCCTCATGAACACTGAAGCTTTCTTT
>TRBD2|TRBJ2-1|few|TRBV20-1
CSARPAGTRGRYEQFF
TGCAGTGCTAGACCGGCCGGGACTAGAGGAAGGTATGAGCAGTTCTTC
>TRBD1|TRBJ1-5|NA|TRBV11-2
CASSLVAGTGGYSNQPQHF
TGTGCCAGCAGCTTGGTGGCCGGGACAGGGGGTTATAGCAATCAGCCCCAGCATTTT
>TRBD1|TRBJ2-6|once|TRBV20-1
CSARGPGQDLSGANVLTF
TGCAGTGCTAGAGGCCCGGGACAGGACCTCTCTGGGGCCAACGTCCTGACTTTC
>TRBD1|TRBJ2-7|NA|TRBV28
CASCSRDREDEQYF
TGTGCCAGCTGTTCCCGGGACAGGGAAGACGAGCAGTACTTC
>TRBD2|TRBJ2-3|NA|TRBV3-1
CASSQVGPGLAGLEDTDTQYF
TGTGCCAGCAGCCAAGTAGGTCCGGGACTAGCGGGGTTAGAGGACACAGATACGCAGTATTTT
>TRBD1|TRBJ1-5|NA|TRBV6-2/TRBV6-3
CASSYSDRGHNQPQHF
TGTGCCAGCAGTTACTCGGACAGGGGCCATAATCAGCCCCAGCATTTT
>TRBD2|TRBJ2-1|NA|TRBV28
CASSYPGLAREQFF
TGTGCCAGCAGTTACCCGGGACTAGCGAGGGAGCAGTTCTTC
>TRBD1|TRBJ1-6|NA|TRBV20-1
CSARAWEDRGSLHF
TGCAGTGCTAGAGCCTGGGAGGACAGGGGAAGCCTCCACTTT
>TRBD1|TRBJ1-5|NA|TRBV20-1
CSARWTGAADSNQPQHF
TGCAGTGCTAGATGGACAGGTGCGGCTGACAGCAATCAGCCCCAGCATTTT
>NA|TRBJ2-5|few|TRBV29-1
CSVEVTVQETQYF
TGCAGCGTTGAAGTTACAGTCCAAGAGACCCAGTACTTC
>TRBD1|TRBJ1-1|NA|TRBV2
CASSAYDRAREAFF
TGTGCCAGCAGTGCCTATGACAGGGCCCGGGAGGCTTTCTTT
>TRBD2|TRBJ2-3|NA|TRBV7-3
CASSPQPGLAGGRQDTQYF
TGTGCCAGCAGCCCGCAACCGGGACTAGCGGGAGGGCGTCAAGATACGCAGTATTTT
>TRBD1|TRBJ1-1|NA|TRBV5-1
CASSARQGANTEAFF
TGCGCCAGCAGCGCCCGACAGGGGGCGAACACTGAAGCTTTCTTT
>NA|TRBJ1-4|NA|TRBV5-1
CASSLSRGYEKLFF
TGCGCCAGCAGCTTGTCAAGGGGTTATGAAAAACTGTTTTTT
>NA|TRBJ2-3|NA|TRBV18
CASSTLRETDTQYF
TGTGCCAGCTCAACCCTTAGGGAAACAGATACGCAGTATTTT
>NA|TRBJ2-5|NA|TRBV12-3/TRBV12-4
CASTFSGRETQYF
TGTGCCAGCACCTTTTCAGGGAGAGAGACCCAGTACTTC
>TRBD2|TRBJ2-1|few|TRBV6-4
CASSAVASGTPEQFF
TGTGCCAGCAGTGCGGTGGCTAGCGGGACCCCTGAGCAGTTCTTC
>TRBD1|TRBJ2-3|NA|TRBV7-9
CASSLTGQDLTDTQYF
TGTGCCAGCAGCTTGACGGGACAGGACCTCACAGATACGCAGTATTTT
>TRBD1|TRBJ1-2|NA|TRBV30
CARGTGLSYGYTF
TGTGCCCGGGGGACAGGACTTTCTTATGGCTACACCTTC
>NA|TRBJ1-1|NA|TRBV20-1
CSARGDVSNTEAFF
TGCAGTGCTAGGGGGGACGTTTCAAACACTGAAGCTTTCTTT
>TRBD2|TRBJ2-3|NA|TRBV28
CASRTSGGTDTQYF
TGTGCCAGCAGGACTAGCGGAGGCACAGATACGCAGTATTTT
>TRBD1|TRBJ1-2|NA|TRBV25-1
CASSETGALFNYGYTF
TGTGCCAGCAGTGAAACAGGGGCCCTATTTAACTATGGCTACACCTTC
>NA|TRBJ2-5|many|TRBV12-3/TRBV12-4
CASSPWEAQETQYF
TGTGCCAGCAGTCCGTGGGAGGCCCAAGAGACCCAGTACTTC
>TRBD1|TRBJ1-1|NA|TRBV5-8
CACSLLTWGQPDTEAFF
TGTGCCTGCAGCTTACTTACCTGGGGACAGCCGGACACTGAAGCTTTCTTT
>NA|TRBJ1-5|NA|TRBV12-3/TRBV12-4
CASSLALGMQPQHF
TGTGCCAGCAGTTTAGCGCTAGGGATGCAGCCCCAGCATTTT
>TRBD1|TRBJ1-2|NA|TRBV20-1
CSASDSTGVVANYGYTF
TGCAGTGCTAGCGATTCGACAGGGGTTGTCGCTAACTATGGCTACACCTTC
>TRBD2|TRBJ2-7|NA|TRBV7-6
CASSVGLSGRAYEQYF
TGTGCCAGCAGCGTAGGCCTTAGCGGGAGAGCCTACGAGCAGTACTTC
>NA|TRBJ2-7|few|TRBV20-1
CSASGGFPYEQYF
TGCAGTGCTAGTGGAGGTTTCCCCTACGAGCAGTACTTC
>NA|TRBJ1-4|NA|TRBV7-9
CASSSQGGKKLFF
TGTGCCAGCAGCTCACAGGGCGGAAAAAAACTGTTTTTT
>TRBD2|TRBJ2-5|NA|TRBV12-3/TRBV12-4
CASSLGREAQETQYF
TGTGCCAGCAGTTTAGGGCGGGAGGCTCAAGAGACCCAGTACTTC